The 9 T cell receptor beta chains given below trace back to one sample, sequenced in a study of naive and memory T cell subsets. The beta constant-region primer was an equimolar mix of two oligonucleotides covering TRBC1 and TRBC2. Four rounds of PCR amplified the ligated cDNA using nested alpha and beta constant-region primers plus SP2. MiXCR, applied by TCRdb to the UMI-ligation and nested PCR reads, yields one record per CDR3 protein. The sample consists of tens of thousands of distinct CDR3 sequences, approximately 17% of them appearing once. Material for sequencing was effector memory CD4+ T cells from blood. Indicated subset: effector memory, CD45RA- CD27-. All receptors come from a human donor in good health.

This clonotype was seen at least ten times. This chain joins TRBV7-8 and TRBJ2-3; 14 bases are shared with TRBD2. J lost 0 bases, V lost 0 bases, and 11 bases had no gene match. Germline V gives CDR1 SGHVS, CDR2 FQNEAQ. The CDR3 runs to 21 residues. The CDR3 DNA follows: TGTGCCAGCAGCTTAGCTCGTTTCCCGGGACTAGCGGGAGCGAGCACAGATACGCAGTATTTT. Translated, it gives CASSLARFPGLAGASTDTQYF.

This clonotype was observed a handful of times. The chain has TRBV28 and TRBJ1-2, with 8 bases aligning to TRBD1. The CDR3 runs to 14 residues. Trimming took 5 bases from V and 4 from J; bases not matched to a gene: 6. The germline V gene encodes CDR1 MDHEN and CDR2 SYDVKM. The CDR3 here is CASSPGGLFYGYTF. CDR3 DNA: TGTGCCAGCAGTCCAGGGGGCCTTTTCTATGGCTACACCTTC.

The chain has TRBV12-3 or TRBV12-4 and TRBJ1-1; D is undetermined. The V gene lost 4 bases and the J gene lost 0 bases, with 15 bases spanning the gap. This CDR3 has 16 residues. The CDR3 sequence is CASSSTRRALNTEAFF. The CDR3 region has the DNA TGTGCCAGCAGTTCAACGCGTCGGGCTTTGAACACTGAAGCTTTCTTT.

The chain combines TRBV4-3 with TRBJ2-1; possible D gene TRBD2, 5 bases. In germline, CDR1 is LGHNA, CDR2 YSLEER. The CDR3 length is 13 residues. The germline V and J ends were trimmed by 0 bases and 7 bases, with 7 bases remaining between them. CDR3 amino acids: CASSQEGGNEQFF. The DNA of the CDR3 is TGCGCCAGCAGCCAAGAGGGCGGGAATGAGCAGTTCTTC.

The chain links TRBV5-6 to TRBJ2-5; 11 nucleotides align to TRBD2. Losses at the gene ends were 3 bases for V and 0 bases for J; bases not matched to a gene: 13. This CDR3 spans 19 amino acids. Germline CDR1 is SGHDT and CDR2 is YYEEEE. CDR3 region: CASSSLPGLAGRDQETQYF. CDR3 nucleotide sequence: TGTGCCAGCAGCTCGCTCCCCGGACTAGCGGGTAGGGACCAAGAGACCCAGTACTTC. Using reference TRBV5-6 and TRBJ2-5 for the parts outside the CDR3, the full variable domain is DAGVTQSPTHLIKTRGQQVTLRCSPKSGHDTVSWYQQALGQGPQFIFQYYEEEERQRGNFPDRFSGHQFPNYSSELNVNALLLGDSALYLCASSSLPGLAGRDQETQYFGPGTRLLVL.

The rearrangement joins TRBV20-1 to TRBJ2-1; 14 bases agree with TRBD2. The CDR3 sequence is 16 residues long. Germline V gives CDR1 DFQATT, CDR2 SNEGSKA (reference sequence). V lost 6 bases, J lost 4 bases, and 8 bases stayed unmatched. CDR3 region: CSAGTSGRGAYNEQFF. The CDR3 nucleotides read TGCAGTGCAGGGACTAGCGGGAGAGGGGCGTACAATGAGCAGTTCTTC.

This clonotype was counted ten times or more. The chain carries TRBV6-4 and TRBJ1-2, with unresolved D. The CDR3 loop spans 14 amino acids. V lost 6 bases to trimming and J lost 4 bases, with 15 bases between them. Germline CDR1 reads MRHNA; CDR2 reads SNTAGT. DNA of the CDR3: TGTGCCAGCAGGCGGGCCTCCGTCGGCTATGGCTACACCTTC. It translates to CASRRASVGYGYTF.

At least ten counts were recorded for this clonotype. The CDR3 coding sequence is TGTGCCAGCAGCCAAACTAGCATATCCTACAATGAGCAGTTCTTC. The encoded protein is CASSQTSISYNEQFF. The chain employs TRBV7-9 and TRBJ2-1, with D possibly TRBD2 on 6 matching bases. The CDR3 consists of 15 residues. Looked up from germline, CDR1 is SEHNR and CDR2 is FQNEAQ (reference sequence). V lost 5 bases and J 1 base, leaving 12 bases between the germline ends.

This clonotype was counted only a few times. The V and J genes are TRBV3-1 and TRBJ2-3; 8 bases agree with TRBD2. Germline V gene data show CDR1 as LGHDT and CDR2 as YNNKEL (reference sequence). The CDR3 length is 15 residues. The trim removed 2 bases at V and 4 bases at J, leaving 5 bases unmatched. The CDR3 is CASSQLAGGADTQYF. Here the CDR3 DNA reads TGTGCCAGCAGCCAACTTGCGGGAGGTGCAGATACGCAGTATTTT.